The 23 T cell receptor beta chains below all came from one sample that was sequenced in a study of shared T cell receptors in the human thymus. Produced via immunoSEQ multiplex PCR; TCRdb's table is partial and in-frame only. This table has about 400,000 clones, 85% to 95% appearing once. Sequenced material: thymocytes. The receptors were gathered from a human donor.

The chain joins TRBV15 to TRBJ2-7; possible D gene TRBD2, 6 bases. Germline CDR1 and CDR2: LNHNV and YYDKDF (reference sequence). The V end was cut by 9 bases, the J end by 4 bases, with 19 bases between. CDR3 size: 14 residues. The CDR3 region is CATRKRARGYEQYF. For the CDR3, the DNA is TGTGCCACGCGTAAGCGGGCTAGAGGGTACGAGCAGTACTTC.

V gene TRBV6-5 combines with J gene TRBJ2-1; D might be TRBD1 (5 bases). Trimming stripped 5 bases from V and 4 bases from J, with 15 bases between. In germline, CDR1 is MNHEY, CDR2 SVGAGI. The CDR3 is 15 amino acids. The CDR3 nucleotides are TGTGCCAGCAGTGGACCTTTGGGGCCTTACAATGAGCAGTTCTTC. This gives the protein CASSGPLGPYNEQFF.

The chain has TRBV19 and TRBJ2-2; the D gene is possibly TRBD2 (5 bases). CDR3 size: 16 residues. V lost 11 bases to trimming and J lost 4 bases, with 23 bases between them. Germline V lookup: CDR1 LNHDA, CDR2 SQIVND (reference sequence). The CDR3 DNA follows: TGTGCCGTCTCTCAGTTCGGAGGCCCCTCCACCGGGGAGCTGTTTTTT. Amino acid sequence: CAVSQFGGPSTGELFF.

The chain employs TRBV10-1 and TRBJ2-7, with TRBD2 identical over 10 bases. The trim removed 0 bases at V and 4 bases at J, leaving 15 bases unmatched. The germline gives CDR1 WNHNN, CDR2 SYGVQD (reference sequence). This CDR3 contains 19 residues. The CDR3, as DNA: TGCGCCAGCAGTGAGTCGCTGATGTGGCTAGCGGGAGTAGTGTACGAGCAGTACTTC. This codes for CASSESLMWLAGVVYEQYF.

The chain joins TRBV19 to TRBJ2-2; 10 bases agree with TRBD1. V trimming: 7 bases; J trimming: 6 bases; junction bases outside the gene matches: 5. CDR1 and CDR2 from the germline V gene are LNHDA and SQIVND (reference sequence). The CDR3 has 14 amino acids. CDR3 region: CASTPGTGAGELFF. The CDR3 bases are TGTGCCAGTACCCCAGGGACAGGGGCCGGGGAGCTGTTTTTT.

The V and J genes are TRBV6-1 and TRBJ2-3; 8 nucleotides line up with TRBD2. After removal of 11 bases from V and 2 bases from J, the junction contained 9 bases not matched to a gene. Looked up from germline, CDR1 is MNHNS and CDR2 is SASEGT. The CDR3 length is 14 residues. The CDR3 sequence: CAGKGTSPTDTQYF. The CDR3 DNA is TGTGCCGGGAAAGGGACTAGTCCCACAGATACGCAGTATTTT.

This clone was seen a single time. The CDR3 bases are TGTGCCAGCAGCTTGGGTGGACTAGCTCCCTACAATGAGCAGTTCTTC. It yields the protein CASSLGGLAPYNEQFF. The rearrangement joins TRBV5-4 to TRBJ2-1; the match to TRBD2 covers 8 bases. CDR3 length: 16 residues. Germline CDR1 reads SGHNT; CDR2 reads YYREEE (reference sequence). V was pared by 0 bases and J by 2 bases, with 4 bases of the junction left unmatched.

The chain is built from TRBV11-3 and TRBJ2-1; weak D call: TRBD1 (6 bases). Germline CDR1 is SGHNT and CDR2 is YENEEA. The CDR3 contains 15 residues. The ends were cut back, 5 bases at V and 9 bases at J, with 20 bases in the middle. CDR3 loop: CASSQGLVGPGEQFF. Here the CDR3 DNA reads TGTGCCAGCAGCCAGGGGCTAGTGGGTCCGGGTGAGCAGTTCTTC.

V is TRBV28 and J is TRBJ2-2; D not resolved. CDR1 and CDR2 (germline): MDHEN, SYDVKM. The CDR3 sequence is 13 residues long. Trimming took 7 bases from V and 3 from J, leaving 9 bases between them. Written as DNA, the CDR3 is TGTGCCAGCAATCCCCCGGACACCGGGGAGCTGTTTTTT. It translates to CASNPPDTGELFF.

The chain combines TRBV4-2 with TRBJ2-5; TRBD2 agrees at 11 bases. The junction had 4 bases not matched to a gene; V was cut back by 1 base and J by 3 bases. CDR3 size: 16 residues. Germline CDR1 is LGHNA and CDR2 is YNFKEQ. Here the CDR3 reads CASSQVVAGGEETQYF. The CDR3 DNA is TGTGCCAGCAGCCAAGTCGTAGCGGGAGGGGAAGAGACCCAGTACTTC.

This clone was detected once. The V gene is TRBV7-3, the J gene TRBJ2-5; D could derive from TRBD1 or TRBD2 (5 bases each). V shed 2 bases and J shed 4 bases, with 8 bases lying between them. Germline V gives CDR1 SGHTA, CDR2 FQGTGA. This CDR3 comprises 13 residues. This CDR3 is CASSLPGLETQYF. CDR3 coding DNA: TGTGCCAGCAGCTTACCGGGGCTAGAGACCCAGTACTTC.

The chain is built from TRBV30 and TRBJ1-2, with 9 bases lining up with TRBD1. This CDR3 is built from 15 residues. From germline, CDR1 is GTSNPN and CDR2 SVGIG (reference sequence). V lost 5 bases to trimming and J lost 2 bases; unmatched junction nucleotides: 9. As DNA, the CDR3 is TGTGCCTGGCGAGGCGTGGACAGGGGAAACTATGGCTACACCTTC. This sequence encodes CAWRGVDRGNYGYTF.

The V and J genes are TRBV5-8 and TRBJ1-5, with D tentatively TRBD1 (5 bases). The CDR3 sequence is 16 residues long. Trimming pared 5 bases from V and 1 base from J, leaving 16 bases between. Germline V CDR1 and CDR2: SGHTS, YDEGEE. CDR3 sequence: CASSLSWGSSNQPQHF. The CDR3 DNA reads TGTGCCAGCAGTCTTTCATGGGGGTCGAGCAATCAGCCCCAGCATTTT.

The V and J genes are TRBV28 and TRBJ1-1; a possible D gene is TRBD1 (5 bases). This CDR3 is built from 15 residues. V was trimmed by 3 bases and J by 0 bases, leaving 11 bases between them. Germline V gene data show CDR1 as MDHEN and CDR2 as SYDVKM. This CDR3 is CASSFNRTMNTEAFF. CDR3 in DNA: TGTGCCAGCAGTTTTAACAGGACCATGAACACTGAAGCTTTCTTT.

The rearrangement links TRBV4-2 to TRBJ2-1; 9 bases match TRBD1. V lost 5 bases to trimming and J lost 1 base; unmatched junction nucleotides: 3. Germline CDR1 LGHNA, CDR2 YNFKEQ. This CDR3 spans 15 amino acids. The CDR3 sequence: CASSGQGYSYNEQFF. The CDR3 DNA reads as TGTGCCAGCAGCGGACAGGGGTATTCCTACAATGAGCAGTTCTTC.

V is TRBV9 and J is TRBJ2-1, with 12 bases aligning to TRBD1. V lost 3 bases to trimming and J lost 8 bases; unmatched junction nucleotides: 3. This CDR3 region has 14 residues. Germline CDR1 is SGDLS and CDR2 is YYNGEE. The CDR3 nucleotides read TGTGCCAGCAGCGGGGACAGGGGGCCAGATGAGCAGTTCTTC. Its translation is CASSGDRGPDEQFF.

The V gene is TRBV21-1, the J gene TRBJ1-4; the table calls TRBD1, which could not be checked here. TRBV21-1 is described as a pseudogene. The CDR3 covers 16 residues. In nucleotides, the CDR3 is TGTGCCAGCAGCAAAGGAGGGAAGGGGGTGGTTGAAAAACTGTTTTTT. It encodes CASSKGGKGVVEKLFF.

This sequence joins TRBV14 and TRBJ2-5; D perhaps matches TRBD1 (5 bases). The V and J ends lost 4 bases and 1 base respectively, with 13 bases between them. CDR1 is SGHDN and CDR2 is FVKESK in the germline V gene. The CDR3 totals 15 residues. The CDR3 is CASSPAWGSQETQYF. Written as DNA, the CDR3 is TGTGCCAGCAGCCCTGCTTGGGGCAGCCAAGAGACCCAGTACTTC.

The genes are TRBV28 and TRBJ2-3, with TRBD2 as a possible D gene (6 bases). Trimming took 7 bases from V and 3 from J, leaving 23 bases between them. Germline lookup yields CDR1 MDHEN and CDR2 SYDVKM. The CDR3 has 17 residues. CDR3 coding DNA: TGTGCCAGCACCAACGGGACTTGCGCCCCCAGTACAGATACGCAGTATTTT. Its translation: CASTNGTCAPSTDTQYF.

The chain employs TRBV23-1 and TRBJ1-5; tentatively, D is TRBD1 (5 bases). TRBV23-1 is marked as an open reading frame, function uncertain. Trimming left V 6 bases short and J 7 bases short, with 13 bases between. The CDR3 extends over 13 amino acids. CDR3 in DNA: TGCGCCAGCAGGATAGGGGTAGGCCAGCCCCAGCATTTT. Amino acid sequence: CASRIGVGQPQHF.

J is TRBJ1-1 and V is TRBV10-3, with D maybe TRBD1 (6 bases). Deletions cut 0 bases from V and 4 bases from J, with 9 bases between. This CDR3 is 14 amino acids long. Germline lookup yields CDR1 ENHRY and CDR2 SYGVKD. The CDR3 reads CAISESDRTTEAFF. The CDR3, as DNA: TGTGCCATCAGTGAGTCGGACAGAACCACTGAAGCTTTCTTT.

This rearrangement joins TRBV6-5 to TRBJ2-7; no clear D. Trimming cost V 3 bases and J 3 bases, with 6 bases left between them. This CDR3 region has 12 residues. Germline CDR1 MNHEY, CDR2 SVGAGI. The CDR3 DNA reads TGTGCCAGCAGTTATATGTACTACGAGCAGTACTTC. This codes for CASSYMYYEQYF.

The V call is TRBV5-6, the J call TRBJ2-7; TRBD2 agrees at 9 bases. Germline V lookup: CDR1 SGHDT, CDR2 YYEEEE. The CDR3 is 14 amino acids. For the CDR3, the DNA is TGTGGTAGGAGCGGGAGGCTAGGGTCCTACGAGCAGTACTTC. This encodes CGRSGRLGSYEQYF.